Following are 3 T cell receptor beta chains from one sample sequenced in a study of blood T cell repertoires in COVID-19. Assay used: immunoSEQ multiplex PCR; TCRdb lists only in-frame clones, some missing. The profile shows 150,000 to 200,000 clones, approximately 85% of them singletons. Source material: peripheral blood. Receptors were obtained from a man in his fifties or sixties with acute or convalescent COVID-19.

This rearrangement joins TRBV3-1 (or the pseudogene TRBV3-2) to TRBJ1-1, with TRBD1 identical over 11 bases. The germline gives CDR1 LGHDT, CDR2 YNNKEL (reference sequence). The J segment lost 7 bases and the V segment lost 4 bases, leaving 5 bases of the junction unmatched. This CDR3 contains 14 residues. CDR3 DNA sequence: TGTGCCAGCAGCCTCGCCGGGACAGGGGGTGAAGCTTTCTTT. Its protein product is CASSLAGTGGEAFF.

The CDR3 spells CASSIDLNVDTQYF. The DNA of the CDR3 is TGTGCCAGTAGTATAGATCTAAATGTGGATACGCAGTATTTT. This chain uses TRBV19 with TRBJ2-3; unclear D gene. This CDR3 has 14 residues. Trimming removed 0 bases from V and 6 bases from J, with 10 bases in between. CDR1 LNHDA and CDR2 SQIVND come from the germline V gene (reference sequence).

The rearrangement uses TRBV5-1 and TRBJ1-4; D perhaps matches TRBD1 (6 bases). Germline V CDR1 and CDR2: SGHRS, YFSETQ. Trimming cost V 1 base and J 8 bases, with 12 bases left between them. The CDR3 runs to 14 residues. The CDR3 spells CASSLTGKGEKLFF. CDR3 nucleotides: TGCGCCAGCAGCTTGACAGGGAAGGGCGAAAAACTGTTTTTT.